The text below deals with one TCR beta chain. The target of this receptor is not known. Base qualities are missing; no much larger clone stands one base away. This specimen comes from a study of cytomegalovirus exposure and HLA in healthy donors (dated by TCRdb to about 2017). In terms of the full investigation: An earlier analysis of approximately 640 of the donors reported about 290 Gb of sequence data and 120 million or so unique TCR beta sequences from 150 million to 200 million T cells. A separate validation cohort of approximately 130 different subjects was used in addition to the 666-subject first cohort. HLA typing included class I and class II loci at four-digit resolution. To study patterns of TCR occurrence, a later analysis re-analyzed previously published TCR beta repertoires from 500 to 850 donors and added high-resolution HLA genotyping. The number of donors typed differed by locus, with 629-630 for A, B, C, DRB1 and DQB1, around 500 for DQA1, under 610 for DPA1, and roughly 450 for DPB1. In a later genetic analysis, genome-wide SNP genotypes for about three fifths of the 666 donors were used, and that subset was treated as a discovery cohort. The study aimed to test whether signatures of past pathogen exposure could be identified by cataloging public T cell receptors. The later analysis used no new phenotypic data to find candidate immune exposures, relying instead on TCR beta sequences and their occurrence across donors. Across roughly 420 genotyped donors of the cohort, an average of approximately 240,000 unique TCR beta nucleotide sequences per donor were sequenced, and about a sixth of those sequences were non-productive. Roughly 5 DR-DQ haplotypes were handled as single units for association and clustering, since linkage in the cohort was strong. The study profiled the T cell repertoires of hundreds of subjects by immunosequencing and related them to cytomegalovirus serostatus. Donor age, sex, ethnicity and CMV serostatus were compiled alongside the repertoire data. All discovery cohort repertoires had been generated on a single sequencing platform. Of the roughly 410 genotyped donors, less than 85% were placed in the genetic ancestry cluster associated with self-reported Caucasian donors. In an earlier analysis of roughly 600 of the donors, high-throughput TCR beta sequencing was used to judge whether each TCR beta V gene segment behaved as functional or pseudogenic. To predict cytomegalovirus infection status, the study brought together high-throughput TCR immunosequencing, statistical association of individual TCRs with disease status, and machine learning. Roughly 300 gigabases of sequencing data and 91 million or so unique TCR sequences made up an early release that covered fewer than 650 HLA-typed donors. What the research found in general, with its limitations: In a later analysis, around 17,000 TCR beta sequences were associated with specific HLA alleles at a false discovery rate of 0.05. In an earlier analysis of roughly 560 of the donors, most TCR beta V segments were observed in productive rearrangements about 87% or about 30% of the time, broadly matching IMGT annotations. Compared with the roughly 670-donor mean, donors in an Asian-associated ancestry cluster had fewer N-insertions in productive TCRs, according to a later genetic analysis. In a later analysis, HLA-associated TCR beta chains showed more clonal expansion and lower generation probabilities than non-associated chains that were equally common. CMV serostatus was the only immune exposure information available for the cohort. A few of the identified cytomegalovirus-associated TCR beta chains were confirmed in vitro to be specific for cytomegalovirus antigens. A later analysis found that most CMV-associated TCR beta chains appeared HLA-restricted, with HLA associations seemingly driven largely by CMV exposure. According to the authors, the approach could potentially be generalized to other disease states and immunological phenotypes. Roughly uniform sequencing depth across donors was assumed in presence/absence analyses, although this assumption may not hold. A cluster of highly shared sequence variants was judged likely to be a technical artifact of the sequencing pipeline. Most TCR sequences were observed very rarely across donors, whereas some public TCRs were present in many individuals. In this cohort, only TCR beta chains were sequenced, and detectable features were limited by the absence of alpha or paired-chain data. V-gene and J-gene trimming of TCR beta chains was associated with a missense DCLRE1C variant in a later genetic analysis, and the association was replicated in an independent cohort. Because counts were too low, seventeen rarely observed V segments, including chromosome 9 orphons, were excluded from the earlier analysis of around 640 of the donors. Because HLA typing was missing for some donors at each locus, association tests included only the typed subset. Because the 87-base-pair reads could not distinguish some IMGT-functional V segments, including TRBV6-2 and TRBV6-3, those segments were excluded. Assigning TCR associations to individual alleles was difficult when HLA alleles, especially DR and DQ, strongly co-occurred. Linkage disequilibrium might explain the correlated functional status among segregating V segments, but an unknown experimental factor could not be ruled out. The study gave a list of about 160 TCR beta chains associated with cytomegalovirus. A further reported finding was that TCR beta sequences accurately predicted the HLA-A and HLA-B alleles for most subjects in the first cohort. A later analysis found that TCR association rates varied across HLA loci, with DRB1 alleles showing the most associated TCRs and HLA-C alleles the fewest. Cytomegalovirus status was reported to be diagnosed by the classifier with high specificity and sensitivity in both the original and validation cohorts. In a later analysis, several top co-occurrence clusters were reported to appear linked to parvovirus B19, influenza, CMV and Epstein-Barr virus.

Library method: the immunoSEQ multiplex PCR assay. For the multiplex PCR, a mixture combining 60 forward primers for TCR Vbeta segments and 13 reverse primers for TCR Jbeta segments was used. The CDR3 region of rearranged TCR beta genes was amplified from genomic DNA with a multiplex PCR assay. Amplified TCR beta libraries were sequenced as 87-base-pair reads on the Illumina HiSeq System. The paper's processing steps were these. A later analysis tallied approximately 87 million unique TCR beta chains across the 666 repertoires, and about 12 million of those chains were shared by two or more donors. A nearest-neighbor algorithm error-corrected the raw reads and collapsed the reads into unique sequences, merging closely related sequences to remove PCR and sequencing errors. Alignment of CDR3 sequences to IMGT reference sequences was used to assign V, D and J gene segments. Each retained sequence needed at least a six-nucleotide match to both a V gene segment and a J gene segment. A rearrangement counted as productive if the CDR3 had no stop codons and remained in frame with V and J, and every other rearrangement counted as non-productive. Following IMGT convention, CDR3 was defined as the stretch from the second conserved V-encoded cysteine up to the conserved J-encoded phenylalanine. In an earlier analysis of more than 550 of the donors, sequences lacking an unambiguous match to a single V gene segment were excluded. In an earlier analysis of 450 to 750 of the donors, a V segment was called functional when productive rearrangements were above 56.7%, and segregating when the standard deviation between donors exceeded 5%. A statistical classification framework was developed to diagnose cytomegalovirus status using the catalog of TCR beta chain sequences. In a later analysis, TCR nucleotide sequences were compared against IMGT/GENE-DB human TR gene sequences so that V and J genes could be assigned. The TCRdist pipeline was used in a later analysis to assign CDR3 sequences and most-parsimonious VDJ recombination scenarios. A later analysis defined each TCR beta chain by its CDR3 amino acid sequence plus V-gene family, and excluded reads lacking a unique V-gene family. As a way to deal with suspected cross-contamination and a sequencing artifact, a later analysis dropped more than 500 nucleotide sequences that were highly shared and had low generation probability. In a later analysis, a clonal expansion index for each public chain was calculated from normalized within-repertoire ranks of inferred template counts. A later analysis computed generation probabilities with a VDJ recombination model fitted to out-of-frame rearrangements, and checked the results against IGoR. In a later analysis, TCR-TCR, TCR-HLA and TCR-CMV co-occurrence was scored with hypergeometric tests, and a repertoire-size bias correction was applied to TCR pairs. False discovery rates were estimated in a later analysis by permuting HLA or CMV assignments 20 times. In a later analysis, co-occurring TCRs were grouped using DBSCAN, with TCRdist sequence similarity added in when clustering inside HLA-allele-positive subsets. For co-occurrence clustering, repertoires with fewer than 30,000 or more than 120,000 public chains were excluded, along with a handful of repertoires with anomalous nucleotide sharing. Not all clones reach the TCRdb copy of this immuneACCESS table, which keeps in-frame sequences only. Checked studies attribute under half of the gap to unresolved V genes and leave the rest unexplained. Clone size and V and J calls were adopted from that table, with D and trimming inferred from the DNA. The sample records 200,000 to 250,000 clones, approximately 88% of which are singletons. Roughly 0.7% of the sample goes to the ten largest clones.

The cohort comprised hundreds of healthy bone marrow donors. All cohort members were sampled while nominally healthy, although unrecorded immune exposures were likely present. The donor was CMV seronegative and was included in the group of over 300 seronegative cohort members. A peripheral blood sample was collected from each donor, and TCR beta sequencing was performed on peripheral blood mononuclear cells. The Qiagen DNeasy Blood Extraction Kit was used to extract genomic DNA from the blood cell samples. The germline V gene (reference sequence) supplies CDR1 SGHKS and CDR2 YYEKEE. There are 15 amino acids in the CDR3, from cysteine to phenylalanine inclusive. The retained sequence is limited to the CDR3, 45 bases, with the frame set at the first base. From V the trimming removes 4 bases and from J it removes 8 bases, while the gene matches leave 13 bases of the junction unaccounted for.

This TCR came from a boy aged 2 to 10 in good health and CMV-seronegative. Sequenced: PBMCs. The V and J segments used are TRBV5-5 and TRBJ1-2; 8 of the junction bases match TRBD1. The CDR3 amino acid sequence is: CASSPRTGSPRGYTF. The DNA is TGTGCCAGCAGCCCCCGGACAGGGTCGCCTAGGGGCTACACCTTC.